What follows are 26 T cell receptor beta chains derived from one specimen sequenced in a study of T cells in Graves' hyperthyroidism and ophthalmopathy. Using RNA transcripts as the source, TCR beta CDR3 regions were amplified. Initially, a first-round RT-PCR of the TCR CDR3 employed the HTBI primer set. TCRdb re-called the multiplex PCR reads through MiXCR, storing one row per CDR3 protein. The sample shows 210,000 or so distinct CDR3 sequences, 15% to 20% of them seen only once. Sequencing input: blood. The receptor set was obtained from a man aged 45 to 65 with Graves' hyperthyroidism.

The sample holds many counts of this clonotype. The chain employs TRBV11-2 and TRBJ2-7; 8 nucleotides line up with TRBD1. V shed 7 bases and J 5 bases; nucleotides not matched to a gene: 4. Germline V gives CDR1 SGHAT, CDR2 FQNNGV. The CDR3 spans 12 residues. Here the CDR3 reads CASTPDRDEQYF. The CDR3 nucleotides read TGTGCCAGCACCCCGGACAGGGACGAGCAGTACTTC.

This clonotype appeared many times. This chain joins TRBV11-2 and TRBJ2-7, with D uncertain. The CDR3 has 15 amino acids. Germline CDR1 is SGHAT and CDR2 is FQNNGV. Trimming took off 5 bases at V and 1 base at J, with 15 bases between the two ends. The DNA for the CDR3 is TGTGCCAGCAGCCGGTTGTCGTTAAAGTCCTACGAGCAGTACTTC. This gives the protein CASSRLSLKSYEQYF. The whole variable domain, remainder taken from reference TRBV11-2 and TRBJ2-7, is EAGVAQSPRYKIIEKRQSVAFWCNPISGHATLYWYQQILGQGPKLLIQFQNNGVVDDSQLPKDRFSAERLKGVDSTLKIQPAKLEDSAVYLCASSRLSLKSYEQYFGPGTRLTVT.

This chain links TRBV18 with TRBJ2-6, with D unresolved. The CDR3 is made up of 14 amino acids. The germline V and J ends were trimmed by 3 bases and 4 bases, with 7 bases remaining between them. CDR1 and CDR2 from the germline V gene are KGHSH and LQKENI. CDR3 sequence reads: CASSPDPGANVLTF. As DNA, the CDR3 is TGTGCCAGCTCACCTGACCCAGGGGCCAACGTCCTGACTTTC.

The chain uses TRBV6-2 or TRBV6-3 and TRBJ1-6, with TRBD1 as a possible D gene (5 bases). Between the trimmed V and J ends, which lost 11 bases and 9 bases, there was a span of 14 bases. The CDR3 length is 12 residues. Germline V gives CDR1 MNHEY, CDR2 SVGEGT. CDR3 amino acids: CAPRRGCSPLHF. The DNA for the CDR3 is TGTGCCCCCAGGAGGGGCTGTTCACCCCTCCACTTT.

This clonotype was found many times. CDR3 nucleotide sequence: TGTGCCAGCAGCAAACTCGTAGCGGCCCGGGTCACAGATACGCAGTATTTT. This sequence encodes CASSKLVAARVTDTQYF. The rearrangement uses TRBV6-2 or TRBV6-3 and TRBJ2-3, with D possibly matching TRBD2 (6 bases). The germline V and J ends were trimmed by 6 bases and 2 bases, with 21 bases remaining between them. In germline, CDR1 is MNHEY, CDR2 SVGEGT. The CDR3 contains 17 residues.

There are a few counts of this clonotype. Mismatch with germline at one junction end may stem from a read error. This chain uses TRBV9 with TRBJ2-5; 11 bases are shared with TRBD2. CDR3 length equals 15 residues. Germline-derived CDR1 and CDR2 are SGDLS and YYNGEE. The CDR3 here is CASSGQTSGKETQYF. CDR3 in DNA: TGTGCCAGCAGCGGACAGACTAGCGGGAAAGAAACCCAGTACTTC.

This clonotype was counted ten times or more. This chain links TRBV30 with TRBJ2-3; no definite D call. Germline CDR1 GTSNPN, CDR2 SVGIG (reference sequence). The V and J ends lost 2 bases and 2 bases respectively, with 17 bases between them. This CDR3 comprises 16 residues. CDR3 residues: CAWSPWVGWTTDTQYF. Written as DNA, the CDR3 is TGTGCCTGGAGTCCATGGGTGGGTTGGACCACAGATACGCAGTATTTT.

This clonotype showed up many times. This sequence joins TRBV7-2 and TRBJ2-7, with 11 bases aligning to TRBD2. The CDR3 length is 16 residues. CDR1 and CDR2 from the germline V gene are SGHTA and FQGNSA. The junction had 9 bases not matched to a gene; V was cut back by 3 bases and J by 5 bases. CDR3 residues: CASSFGSGRASNEQYF. The CDR3 DNA reads TGTGCCAGCAGCTTCGGTAGCGGGAGGGCCAGCAACGAGCAGTACTTC.

This clonotype was detected ten times or more. This chain links TRBV5-1 with TRBJ1-6; the D is unclear. The CDR3 is 14 residues long. Looked up from germline, CDR1 is SGHRS and CDR2 is YFSETQ. Deletions cut 0 bases from V and 9 bases from J, with 10 bases between. The CDR3: CASSLAPAPSPLHF. In DNA form, the CDR3 reads TGCGCCAGCAGCTTGGCCCCTGCCCCTTCACCCCTCCACTTT.

This clonotype was detected ten times or more. The J gene is TRBJ2-1, the V gene TRBV6-1; D is possibly TRBD2 (7 bases). Germline values: CDR1 MNHNS, CDR2 SASEGT. Trimming took off 1 base at V and 4 bases at J, with 11 bases between the two ends. This CDR3 has 15 amino acids. CDR3 in DNA: TGTGCCAGCAGTGAAGGGAGCGGGACATACAATGAGCAGTTCTTC. Amino acids: CASSEGSGTYNEQFF.

Many counts were recorded for this clonotype. The chain couples TRBV7-8 to TRBJ1-1, with D maybe TRBD1 (6 bases). The CDR3 has 16 residues. Germline V lookup: CDR1 SGHVS, CDR2 FQNEAQ. Trimming shortened V by 1 base and J by 7 bases, and 19 bases separated the two germline ends. The CDR3 loop is CASSLGRDTRDVEAFF. DNA for the CDR3: TGTGCCAGCAGCTTAGGTCGGGACACCCGGGATGTTGAAGCTTTCTTT.

This clonotype was recorded many times. The genes are TRBV15 and TRBJ2-1, with D uncertain. Germline CDR1 LNHNV, CDR2 YYDKDF (reference sequence). V shed 4 bases and J shed 5 bases, with 3 bases lying between them. There are 11 residues in the CDR3. The CDR3 bases are TGTGCCACCAGCAACAACAATGAGCAGTTCTTC. Translated, it gives CATSNNNEQFF.

The table lists this clonotype with a few counts. V and J are TRBV28 and TRBJ1-2, with D unclear. The ends were cut back, 7 bases at V and 1 base at J, with 13 bases in the middle. In germline, CDR1 is MDHEN, CDR2 SYDVKM. The CDR3 runs to 14 residues. This CDR3 reads CASTPTAVNYGYTF. The CDR3 DNA reads TGTGCCAGCACCCCCACAGCAGTTAACTATGGCTACACCTTC.

Ten or more counts support this clonotype. The rearrangement uses TRBV10-3 and TRBJ2-1; either TRBD1 or TRBD2 may fit D (6 bases each). Trimming pared 4 bases from V and 12 bases from J, leaving 13 bases between. This CDR3 has 12 residues. CDR1 is ENHRY and CDR2 is SYGVKD in the germline V gene. The CDR3 spells CAISGRLGGQFF. The CDR3, as DNA: TGTGCCATCAGTGGCCGACTAGGGGGGCAGTTCTTC.

V gene TRBV11-1 combines with J gene TRBJ2-1; 12 bases are shared with TRBD2. CDR1 is SGHAT and CDR2 is FQDESV in the germline V gene (reference sequence). V shed 4 bases and J 12 bases; nucleotides not matched to a gene: 4. The CDR3 length is 13 residues. The CDR3 here is CASSSRTSGMQFF. CDR3 DNA sequence: TGTGCCAGCAGCTCCCGGACTAGCGGGATGCAGTTCTTC.

This clonotype was seen only once. The chain uses TRBV6-1 and TRBJ2-1, with 10 bases lining up with TRBD2. CDR1 MNHNS and CDR2 SASEGT come from the germline V gene. V dropped 0 bases and J dropped 8; count of bases not matched to a gene: 13. CDR3 size: 18 residues. The CDR3 region has the DNA TGTGCCAGCAGTGAAGCGCTTCGGGCTAGCGGGAGTAGGGATGAGCAGTTCTTC. Translated, it gives CASSEALRASGSRDEQFF.

Ten or more counts support this clonotype. This chain uses TRBV2 with TRBJ1-5, with 10 positions matching TRBD1. CDR1 is SNHLY and CDR2 is FYNNEI in the germline V gene. V shed 3 bases and J 2 bases; nucleotides not matched to a gene: 7. The CDR3 runs to 17 residues. CDR3 DNA: TGTGCCAGCAGTGAGGGGTGGGACAGGGGAGGCAATCAGCCCCAGCATTTT. Amino acid sequence: CASSEGWDRGGNQPQHF. The full variable domain, in which reference TRBV2 and TRBJ1-5 provide the parts outside the CDR3, is EPEVTQTPSHQVTQMGQEVILRCVPISNHLYFYWYRQILGQKVEFLVSFYNNEISEKSEIFDDQFSVERPDGSNFTLKIRSTKLEDSAMYFCASSEGWDRGGNQPQHFGDGTRLSIL.

V is TRBV5-1 and J is TRBJ2-1; a possible D gene is TRBD2 (6 bases). CDR1 SGHRS and CDR2 YFSETQ come from the germline V gene. V was trimmed by 4 bases and J by 8 bases, leaving 16 bases between them. This CDR3 is built from 14 residues. The CDR3 region has the DNA TGCGCCAGCAGCGCTACTAGTAGCGGCGATGAGCAGTTCTTC. It specifies CASSATSSGDEQFF.

On this clonotype itself: A much larger clone sits a single nucleotide away, making a read error possible. The chain joins TRBV18 to TRBJ2-2; D may correspond to TRBD1 or TRBD2 (5 bases each). The CDR3 contains 14 residues. Trimming cost V 1 base and J 6 bases, with 9 bases left between them. Germline CDR1 and CDR2: KGHSH and LQKENI. Here the CDR3 DNA reads TGTGCCAGCTCACCACAGGGGAGAGCCGGGGAGCTGTTTTTT. This codes for CASSPQGRAGELFF.

This chain connects TRBV30 to TRBJ2-1; D is uncertain. The germline V gene has CDR1 GTSNPN and CDR2 SVGIG (reference sequence). This CDR3 has 11 residues. Trimming pared 0 bases from V and 10 bases from J, leaving 7 bases between. CDR3 coding DNA: TGTGCCTGGAGTGTACGGGTCGAGCAGTTCTTC. Protein sequence: CAWSVRVEQFF.

This clonotype was detected many times. The rearrangement joins TRBV5-1 to TRBJ2-1; 10 bases are shared with TRBD1. This CDR3 has 16 residues. The trim removed 3 bases at V and 8 bases at J, leaving 11 bases unmatched. The germline V gene has CDR1 SGHRS and CDR2 YFSETQ. DNA of the CDR3: TGCGCCAGCAGCTGGGGGGGACAGGGGAGATATGATGAGCAGTTCTTC. Protein sequence: CASSWGGQGRYDEQFF.

This clonotype was recorded many times. J is TRBJ2-5 and V is TRBV11-2; D might be TRBD1 (6 bases). The germline V gene has CDR1 SGHAT and CDR2 FQNNGV. The ends were cut back, 5 bases at V and 2 bases at J, with 12 bases in the middle. CDR3 length: 14 amino acids. The CDR3 loop is CASSPRTVQETQYF. DNA for the CDR3: TGTGCCAGCAGCCCTCGGACAGTACAAGAGACCCAGTACTTC.

The V call is TRBV6-1, the J call TRBJ2-3; 7 bases line up with TRBD1. V lost 1 base to trimming and J lost 1 base; unmatched junction nucleotides: 2. Germline assignment: CDR1 MNHNS and CDR2 SASEGT. The CDR3 is 15 residues long. CDR3 bases: TGTGCCAGCAGTGAAGTAGGACAGGGCACAGATACGCAGTATTTT. Translating it yields CASSEVGQGTDTQYF.

This clonotype was seen at least ten times. The V call is TRBV28, the J call TRBJ1-4; D gene uncertain. Germline loops: CDR1 MDHEN, CDR2 SYDVKM. The CDR3 totals 15 residues. Trimming pared 5 bases from V and 2 bases from J, leaving 12 bases between. The CDR3 is CASSPPLGTNEKLFF. The CDR3 DNA follows: TGTGCCAGCAGTCCCCCCCTGGGGACTAATGAAAAACTGTTTTTT.

This clonotype was detected ten times or more. The CDR3 sequence: CASSQGLAGVQETQYF. CDR3 nucleotides: TGTGCCAGCTCACAAGGACTAGCGGGCGTACAAGAGACCCAGTACTTC. V gene TRBV18 combines with J gene TRBJ2-5; 11 bases fit TRBD2. The ends lost 4 bases at V and 2 bases at J; junction bases unmatched: 6. CDR3 length equals 16 residues. Germline V CDR1 and CDR2: KGHSH, LQKENI.

In its sample, this clonotype was seen many times. The chain combines TRBV28 with TRBJ2-2, with 9 bases identical to TRBD2. From germline, CDR1 is MDHEN and CDR2 SYDVKM. This CDR3 region has 15 residues. After removal of 10 bases from V and 4 bases from J, the junction contained 10 bases not matched to a gene. The CDR3 sequence is CATLSGSWGTGELFF. The CDR3 region has the DNA TGTGCCACCCTTAGCGGGAGCTGGGGCACCGGGGAGCTGTTTTTT.